The T cell receptor (beta chain) described here comes from a study of cytomegalovirus exposure and HLA in healthy donors. The PCR contained 60 Vbeta and 13 Jbeta primers. Assay used: immunoSEQ multiplex PCR; TCRdb lists only in-frame clones, some missing. The top ten clones hold roughly 2.7% of a sample with roughly 200,000 clones, 65% to 85% of them seen once. Germline V CDR1 and CDR2: SGHRS, YFSETQ. CDR3 length: 15 residues. The V and J ends lost 4 bases and 3 bases, in that order; junction bases with no gene match: 4. Sequencing was performed on PBMCs. The gene calls are TRBV5-1 and TRBJ2-2; 9 positions agree with TRBD1. This TCR came from a female donor in good health and CMV-seronegative. This chain's CDR3 is CASSTGQGDTGELFF. CDR3 bases: TGCGCCAGCAGCACGGGACAGGGAGACACCGGGGAGCTGTTTTTT.